The 15 T cell receptor beta chains given below trace back to one sample, sequenced in a study of control samples from healthy donors and cancer patients. Data came from immunoSEQ multiplex PCR; TCRdb stores just in-frame clones and leaves some out. In the table there are some 210,000 clones, about 89% of which are singletons. What was sequenced was blood. The origin of the receptors is a man aged 30 to 45 in good health.

The genes are TRBV5-1 and TRBJ2-1; TRBD2 agrees at 13 bases. This CDR3 spans 16 amino acids. CDR1 and CDR2 from the germline V gene are SGHRS and YFSETQ. The junction had 7 bases not matched to a gene; V was cut back by 4 bases and J by 6 bases. CDR3: CASSNPTSGGINEQFF. CDR3 sequence (DNA): TGCGCCAGCAGCAATCCGACTAGCGGGGGGATCAATGAGCAGTTCTTC.

This sequence joins TRBV3-1 (or the pseudogene TRBV3-2) and TRBJ2-7, with no clear D. The CDR3 covers 13 residues. The V and J ends lost 6 bases and 2 bases respectively, with 11 bases between them. The germline V gene encodes CDR1 LGHDT and CDR2 YNNKEL (reference sequence). The CDR3 region has the DNA TGTGCCAGCAGTCTAACCTATACCTACGAGCAGTACTTC. Translation gives CASSLTYTYEQYF.

The chain's CDR3 is CASSHVGADDEQYF. The CDR3 nucleotides are TGTGCCAGCAGCCACGTGGGAGCAGACGACGAGCAGTACTTC. V is TRBV3-1 (or the pseudogene TRBV3-2) and J is TRBJ2-7, with D perhaps TRBD2 (5 bases). V was clipped by 3 bases and J by 5 bases, with 14 bases between them. The CDR3 runs to 14 residues. The V gene's germline CDR1 is LGHDT and CDR2 YNNKEL (reference sequence).

A few counts support this clone. The CDR3, as DNA: TGTGCCACCAGTGATTCCCCAGGGAATCAGCCCCAGCATTTT. Amino acid sequence: CATSDSPGNQPQHF. J is TRBJ1-5 and V is TRBV24-1, with D perhaps matching TRBD1 (5 bases). V lost 2 bases and J lost 4, with 8 bases in between. Germline loops: CDR1 KGHDR, CDR2 SFDVKD. This CDR3 region has 14 residues.

The V gene is TRBV5-5, the J gene TRBJ1-1; tentatively, D is TRBD1 (5 bases). This CDR3 has 14 amino acids. Trimming removed 3 bases at V and 0 bases at J, with 9 bases between. CDR1 is SGHKS, CDR2 YYEKEE, per germline (reference sequence). CDR3 bases: TGTGCCAGCAGCTGGACAAGAATGAACACTGAAGCTTTCTTT. Amino acid sequence: CASSWTRMNTEAFF.

The V gene is TRBV30, the J gene TRBJ2-2; D possibly matches TRBD1 or TRBD2 (5 bases each). V gave up 3 bases and J gave up 1 base, with 12 bases separating them. This CDR3 has 15 amino acids. The germline gives CDR1 GTSNPN, CDR2 SVGIG (reference sequence). CDR3: CAWRSRGLNTGELFF. As DNA, the CDR3 is TGTGCCTGGAGGTCGAGGGGCTTGAACACCGGGGAGCTGTTTTTT.

The gene calls are TRBV9 and TRBJ2-3, with TRBD1 as a possible D gene (5 bases). Germline V lookup: CDR1 SGDLS, CDR2 YYNGEE. The CDR3 sequence is 19 residues long. Trimming shortened V by 0 bases and J by 2 bases, and 22 bases separated the two germline ends. The DNA of the CDR3 is TGTGCCAGCAGCGTAGCCCCAGGGATCCAAGCCACCACCACAGATACGCAGTATTTT. The encoded protein is CASSVAPGIQATTTDTQYF.

CDR3 protein: CASTRGRYVTNEKLFF. CDR3 DNA sequence: TGTGCCAGCACGAGGGGGAGATATGTAACTAATGAAAAACTGTTTTTT. The chain is built from TRBV11-2 and TRBJ1-4, with D tentatively TRBD1 (6 bases). V lost 7 bases and J lost 1, with 16 bases in between. CDR1 and CDR2 from the germline V gene are SGHAT and FQNNGV. The CDR3 is made up of 16 amino acids.

This clone was observed a single time. The CDR3 loop reads CASSYETGRNEQFF. Written as DNA, the CDR3 is TGTGCCAGCAGTTACGAGACAGGGAGGAATGAGCAGTTCTTC. The chain couples TRBV6-6 to TRBJ2-1; D may be TRBD1 (7 bases). The ends were cut back, 2 bases at V and 7 bases at J, with 12 bases in the middle. There are 14 residues in the CDR3. Germline assignment: CDR1 MNHNY and CDR2 SVGAGI (reference sequence).

The V and J genes are TRBV20-1 and TRBJ2-1; no clear D gene. Germline-derived CDR1 and CDR2 are DFQATT and SNEGSKA (reference sequence). V shed 3 bases and J shed 6 bases, with 6 bases lying between them. The CDR3 totals 11 residues. CDR3 residues: CSARGGNEQFF. CDR3 bases: TGCAGTGCTAGGGGCGGCAATGAGCAGTTCTTC.

The genes are TRBV5-1 and TRBJ1-6; unclear D gene. Germline V gene lookup returns CDR1 SGHRS and CDR2 YFSETQ. Trimming took off 8 bases at V and 0 bases at J, with 12 bases between the two ends. CDR3 size: 15 residues. This CDR3 reads CARVPLGSYNSPLHF. The CDR3 region has the DNA TGCGCCAGGGTCCCGCTGGGCTCCTATAATTCACCCCTCCACTTT.

The chain employs TRBV4-1 and TRBJ2-6; 8 bases line up with TRBD2. This CDR3 region has 18 residues. V trimming: 1 base; J trimming: 4 bases; junction bases outside the gene matches: 9. Germline V lookup: CDR1 MGHRA, CDR2 YSYEKL. In DNA, the CDR3 is TGCGCCAGCAGCCAAGGGGGCGGGGGGATCGCCGGGGCCAACGTCCTGACTTTC. Translated, it gives CASSQGGGGIAGANVLTF.

A few counts support this clone. The V gene is TRBV7-2, the J gene TRBJ1-2, with D possibly being TRBD1 (5 bases). Trimming shortened V by 3 bases and J by 1 base, and 9 bases separated the two germline ends. The CDR3 contains 14 residues. CDR1 is SGHTA, CDR2 FQGNSA, per germline. CDR3 in amino acids: CASSFTGLNYGYTF. The CDR3 nucleotides are TGTGCCAGCAGCTTCACGGGGCTTAACTATGGCTACACCTTC.

The V and J genes are TRBV6-5 and TRBJ2-7; 8 bases are a match to TRBD1. With V trimmed by 5 bases and J by 5 bases, 5 bases remained unmatched. The CDR3 is 13 residues long. Per germline, CDR1 MNHEY and CDR2 SVGAGI. The CDR3 DNA reads as TGTGCCAGCAGTCCGGACAGGGACCACGAGCAGTACTTC. It codes for CASSPDRDHEQYF.

The V and J genes are TRBV4-1 and TRBJ1-1; 7 positions agree with TRBD1. The CDR3 is 15 residues long. The J segment lost 1 base and the V segment lost 5 bases, leaving 7 bases of the junction unmatched. The germline V gene has CDR1 MGHRA and CDR2 YSYEKL. CDR3 residues: CASSVRQGGNTEAFF. The CDR3 region has the DNA TGCGCCAGCAGCGTCCGACAGGGAGGGAACACTGAAGCTTTCTTT.